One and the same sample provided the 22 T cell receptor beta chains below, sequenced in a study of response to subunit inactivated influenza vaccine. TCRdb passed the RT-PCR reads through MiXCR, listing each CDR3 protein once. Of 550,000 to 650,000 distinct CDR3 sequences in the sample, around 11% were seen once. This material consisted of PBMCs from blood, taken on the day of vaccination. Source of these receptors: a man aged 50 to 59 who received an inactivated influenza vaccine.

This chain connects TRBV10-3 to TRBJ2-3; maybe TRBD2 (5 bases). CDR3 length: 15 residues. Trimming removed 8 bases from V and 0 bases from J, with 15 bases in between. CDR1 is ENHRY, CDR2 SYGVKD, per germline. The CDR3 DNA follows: TGTGCCATCCGGTGGGGAGCGGCTAGCACAGATACGCAGTATTTT. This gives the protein CAIRWGAASTDTQYF.

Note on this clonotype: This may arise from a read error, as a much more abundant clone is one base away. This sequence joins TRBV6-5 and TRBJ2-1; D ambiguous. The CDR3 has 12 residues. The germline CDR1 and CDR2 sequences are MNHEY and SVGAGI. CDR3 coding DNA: TGTGCCAGCAATTACGGAGTGAATGAGCAGTTCTTC. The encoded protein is CASNYGVNEQFF.

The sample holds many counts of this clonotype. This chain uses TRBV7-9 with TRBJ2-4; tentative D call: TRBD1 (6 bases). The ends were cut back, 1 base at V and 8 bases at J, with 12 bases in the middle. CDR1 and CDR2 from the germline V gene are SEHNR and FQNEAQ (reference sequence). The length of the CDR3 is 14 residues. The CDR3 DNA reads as TGTGCCAGCAGCTTAGATGCAGGGGTGCACATTCAGTACTTC. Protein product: CASSLDAGVHIQYF.

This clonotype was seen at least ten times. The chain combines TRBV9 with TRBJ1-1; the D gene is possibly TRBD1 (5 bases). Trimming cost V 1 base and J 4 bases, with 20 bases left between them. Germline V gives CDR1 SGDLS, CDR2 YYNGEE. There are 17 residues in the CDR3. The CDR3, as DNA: TGTGCCAGCAGCGTACATCTTTCGGTTGGGGGGATCACTGAAGCTTTCTTT. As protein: CASSVHLSVGGITEAFF.

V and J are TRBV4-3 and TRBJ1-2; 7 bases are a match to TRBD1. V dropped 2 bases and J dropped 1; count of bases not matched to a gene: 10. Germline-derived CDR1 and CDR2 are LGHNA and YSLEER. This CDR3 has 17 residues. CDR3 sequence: CASSQTNRGEYNYGYTF. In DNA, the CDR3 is TGCGCCAGCAGCCAAACTAACAGGGGCGAGTATAACTATGGCTACACCTTC.

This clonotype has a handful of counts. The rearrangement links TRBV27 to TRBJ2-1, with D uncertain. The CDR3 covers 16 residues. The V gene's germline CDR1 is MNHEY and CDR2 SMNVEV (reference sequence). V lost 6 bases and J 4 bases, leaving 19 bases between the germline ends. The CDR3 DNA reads TGTGCCAGCAGCCCGACTGTAGGGTCTAAATACAATGAGCAGTTCTTC. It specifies CASSPTVGSKYNEQFF.

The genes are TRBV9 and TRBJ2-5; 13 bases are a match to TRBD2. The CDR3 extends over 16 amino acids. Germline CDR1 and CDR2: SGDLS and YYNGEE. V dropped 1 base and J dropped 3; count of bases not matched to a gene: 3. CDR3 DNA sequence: TGTGCCAGCAGCGTACGGGGGACTAGCGGGGAAGAGACCCAGTACTTC. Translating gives CASSVRGTSGEETQYF. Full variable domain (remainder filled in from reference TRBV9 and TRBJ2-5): DSGVTQTPKHLITATGQRVTLRCSPRSGDLSVYWYQQSLDQGLQFLIQYYNGEERAKGNILERFSAQQFPDLHSELNLSSLELGDSALYFCASSVRGTSGEETQYFGPGTRLLVL.

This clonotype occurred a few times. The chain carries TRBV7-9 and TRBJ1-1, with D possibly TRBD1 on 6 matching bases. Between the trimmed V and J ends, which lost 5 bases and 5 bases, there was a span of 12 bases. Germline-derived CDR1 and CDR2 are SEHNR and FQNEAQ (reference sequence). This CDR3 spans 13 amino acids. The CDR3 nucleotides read TGTGCCAGCAGCGCATTAGACAGGACTGAAGCTTTCTTT. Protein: CASSALDRTEAFF.

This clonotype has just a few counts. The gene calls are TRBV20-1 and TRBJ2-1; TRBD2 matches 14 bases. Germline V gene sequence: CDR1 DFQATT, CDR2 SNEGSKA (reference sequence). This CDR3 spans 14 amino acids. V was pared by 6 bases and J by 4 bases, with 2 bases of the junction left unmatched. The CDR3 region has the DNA TGCAGTGCCGGACTAGCGGGGGGATACAATGAGCAGTTCTTC. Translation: CSAGLAGGYNEQFF.

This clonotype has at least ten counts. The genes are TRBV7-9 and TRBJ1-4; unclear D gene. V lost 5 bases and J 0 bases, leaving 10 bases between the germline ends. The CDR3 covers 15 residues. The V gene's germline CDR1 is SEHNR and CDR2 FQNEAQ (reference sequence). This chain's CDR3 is CASSLEVATNEKLFF. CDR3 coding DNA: TGTGCCAGCAGCCTGGAAGTTGCAACTAATGAAAAACTGTTTTTT.

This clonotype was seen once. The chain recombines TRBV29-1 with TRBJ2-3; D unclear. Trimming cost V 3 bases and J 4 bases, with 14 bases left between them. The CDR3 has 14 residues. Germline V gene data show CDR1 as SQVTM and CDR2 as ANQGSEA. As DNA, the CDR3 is TGCAGCGTTGAGCAACCCAGGTACCCAGATACGCAGTATTTT. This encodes CSVEQPRYPDTQYF.

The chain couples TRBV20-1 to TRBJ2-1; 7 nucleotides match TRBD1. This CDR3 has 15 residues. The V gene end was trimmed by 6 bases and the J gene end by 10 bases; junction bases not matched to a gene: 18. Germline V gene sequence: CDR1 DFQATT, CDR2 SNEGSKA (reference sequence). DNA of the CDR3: TGCAGTGCCATTCGATGGGGACAGCAGATGGAGGAGCAGTTCTTC. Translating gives CSAIRWGQQMEEQFF.

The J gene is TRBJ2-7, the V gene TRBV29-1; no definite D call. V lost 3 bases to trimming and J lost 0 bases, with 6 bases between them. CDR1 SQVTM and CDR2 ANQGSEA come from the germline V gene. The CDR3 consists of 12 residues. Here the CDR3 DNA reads TGCAGCGTTGAGGACCGCTCCTACGAGCAGTACTTC. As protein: CSVEDRSYEQYF.

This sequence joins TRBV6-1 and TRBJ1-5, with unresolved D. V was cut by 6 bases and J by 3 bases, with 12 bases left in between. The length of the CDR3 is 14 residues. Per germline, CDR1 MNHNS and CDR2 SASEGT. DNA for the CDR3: TGTGCCAGCAGCACGGGGAGATACAATCAGCCCCAGCATTTT. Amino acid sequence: CASSTGRYNQPQHF.

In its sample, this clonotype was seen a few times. CDR3 DNA sequence: TGTGCCACCAGCAGAGGACTGACCCCCGGAGGAAAAAACATTCAGTACTTC. Translation gives CATSRGLTPGGKNIQYF. The rearrangement joins TRBV15 to TRBJ2-4, with D possibly matching TRBD2 (5 bases). The CDR3 sequence is 17 residues long. Trimming cost V 1 base and J 4 bases, with 17 bases left between them. Germline V gene lookup returns CDR1 LNHNV and CDR2 YYDKDF (reference sequence).

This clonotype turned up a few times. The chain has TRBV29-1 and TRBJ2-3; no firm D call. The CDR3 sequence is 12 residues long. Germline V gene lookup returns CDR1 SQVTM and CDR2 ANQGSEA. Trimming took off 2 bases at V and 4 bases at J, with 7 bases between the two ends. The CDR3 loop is CSVEREADTQYF. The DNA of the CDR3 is TGCAGCGTTGAAAGGGAAGCAGATACGCAGTATTTT.

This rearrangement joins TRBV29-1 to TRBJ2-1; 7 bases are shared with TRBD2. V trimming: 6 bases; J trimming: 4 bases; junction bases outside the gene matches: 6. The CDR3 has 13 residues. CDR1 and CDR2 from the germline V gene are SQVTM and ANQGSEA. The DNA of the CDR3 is TGCAGCGTGGGGGGGGGTACGTACAATGAGCAGTTCTTC. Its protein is CSVGGGTYNEQFF.

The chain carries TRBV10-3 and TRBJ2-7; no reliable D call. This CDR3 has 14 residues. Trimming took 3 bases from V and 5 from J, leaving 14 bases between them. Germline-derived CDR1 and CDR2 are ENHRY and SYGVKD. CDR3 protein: CAISDYSSTNEQYF. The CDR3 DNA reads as TGTGCCATCAGTGATTACAGTAGTACGAACGAGCAGTACTTC.

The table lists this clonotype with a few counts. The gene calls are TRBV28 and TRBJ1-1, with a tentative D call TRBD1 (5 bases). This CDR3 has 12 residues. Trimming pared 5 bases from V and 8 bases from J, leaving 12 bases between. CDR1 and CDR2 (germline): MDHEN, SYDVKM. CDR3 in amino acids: CASSKDTYEAFF. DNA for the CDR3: TGTGCCAGCAGTAAGGACACCTACGAAGCTTTCTTT.

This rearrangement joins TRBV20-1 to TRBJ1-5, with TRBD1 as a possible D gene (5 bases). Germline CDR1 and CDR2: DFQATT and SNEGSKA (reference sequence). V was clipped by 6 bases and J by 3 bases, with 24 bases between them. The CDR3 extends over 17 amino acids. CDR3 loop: CSAAPPGRAGANQPQHF. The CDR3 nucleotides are TGCAGTGCAGCCCCCCCGGGCAGGGCCGGGGCCAATCAGCCCCAGCATTTT.

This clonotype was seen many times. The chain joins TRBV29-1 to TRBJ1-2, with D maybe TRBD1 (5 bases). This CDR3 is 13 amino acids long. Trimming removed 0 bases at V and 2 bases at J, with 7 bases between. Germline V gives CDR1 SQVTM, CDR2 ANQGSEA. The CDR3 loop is CSVEDTGNYGYTF. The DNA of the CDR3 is TGCAGCGTTGAAGATACAGGCAACTATGGCTACACCTTC.

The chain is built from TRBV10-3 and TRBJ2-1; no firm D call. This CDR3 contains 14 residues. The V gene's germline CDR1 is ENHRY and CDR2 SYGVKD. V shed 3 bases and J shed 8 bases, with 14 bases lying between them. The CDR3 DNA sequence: TGTGCCATCAGTGATATGCAGAACGCCGATGAGCAGTTCTTC. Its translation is CAISDMQNADEQFF.